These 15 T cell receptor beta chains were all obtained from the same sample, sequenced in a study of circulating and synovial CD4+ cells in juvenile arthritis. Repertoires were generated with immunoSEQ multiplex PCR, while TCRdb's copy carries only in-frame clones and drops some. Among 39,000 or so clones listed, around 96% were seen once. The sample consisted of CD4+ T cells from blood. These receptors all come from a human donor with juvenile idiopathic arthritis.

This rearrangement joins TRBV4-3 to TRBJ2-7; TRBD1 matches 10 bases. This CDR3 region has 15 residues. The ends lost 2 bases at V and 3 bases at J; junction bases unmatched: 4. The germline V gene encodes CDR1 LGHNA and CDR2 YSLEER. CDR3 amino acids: CASSQSGTGDYEQYF. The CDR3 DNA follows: TGCGCCAGCAGCCAATCGGGGACAGGGGACTACGAGCAGTACTTC.

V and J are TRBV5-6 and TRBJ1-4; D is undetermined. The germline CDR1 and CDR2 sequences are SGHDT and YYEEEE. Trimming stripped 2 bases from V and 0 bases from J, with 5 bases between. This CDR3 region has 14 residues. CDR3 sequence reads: CASSLQATNEKLFF. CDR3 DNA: TGTGCCAGCAGCTTACAAGCAACTAATGAAAAACTGTTTTTT.

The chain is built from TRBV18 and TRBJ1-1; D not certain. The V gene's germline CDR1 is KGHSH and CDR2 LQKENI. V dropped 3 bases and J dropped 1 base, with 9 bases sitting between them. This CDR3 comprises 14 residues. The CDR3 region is CASSPGRANTEAFF. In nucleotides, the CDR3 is TGTGCCAGCTCACCGGGGAGGGCGAACACTGAAGCTTTCTTT. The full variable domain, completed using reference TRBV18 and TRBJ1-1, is NAGVMQNPRHLVRRRGQEARLRCSPMKGHSHVYWYRQLPEEGLKFMVYLQKENIIDESGMPKERFSAEFPKEGPSILRIQQVVRGDSAAYFCASSPGRANTEAFFGQGTRLTVV.

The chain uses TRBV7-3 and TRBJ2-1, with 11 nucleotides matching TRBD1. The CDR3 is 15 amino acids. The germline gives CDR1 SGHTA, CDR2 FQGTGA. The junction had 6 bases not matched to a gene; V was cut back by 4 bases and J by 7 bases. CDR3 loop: CASSSRTGGWNEQFF. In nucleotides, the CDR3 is TGTGCCAGCAGCTCTAGGACAGGGGGCTGGAATGAGCAGTTCTTC.

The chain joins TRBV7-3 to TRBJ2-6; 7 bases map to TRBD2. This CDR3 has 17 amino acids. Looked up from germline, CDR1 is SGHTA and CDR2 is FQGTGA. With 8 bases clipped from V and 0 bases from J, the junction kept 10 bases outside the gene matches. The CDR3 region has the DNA TGTGCCAGCTCGGGGGGTCCCCTGACCTCTGGGGCCAACGTCCTGACTTTC. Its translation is CASSGGPLTSGANVLTF. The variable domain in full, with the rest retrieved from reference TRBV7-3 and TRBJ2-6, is GAGVSQTPSNKVTEKGKYVELRCDPISGHTALYWYRQSLGQGPEFLIYFQGTGAADDSGLPNDRFFAVRPEGSVSTLKIQRTERGDSAVYLCASSGGPLTSGANVLTFGAGSRLTVL.

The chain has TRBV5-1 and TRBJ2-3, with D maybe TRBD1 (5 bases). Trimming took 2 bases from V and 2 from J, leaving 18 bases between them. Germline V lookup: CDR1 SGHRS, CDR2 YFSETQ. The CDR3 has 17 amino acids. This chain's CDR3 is CASSFNYQGSNTDTQYF. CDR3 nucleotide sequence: TGCGCCAGCAGCTTTAATTATCAGGGTTCCAACACAGATACGCAGTATTTT.

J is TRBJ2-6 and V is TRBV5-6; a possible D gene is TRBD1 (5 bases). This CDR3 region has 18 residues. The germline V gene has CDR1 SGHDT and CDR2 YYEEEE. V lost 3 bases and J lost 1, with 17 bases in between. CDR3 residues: CASSSQGARFSGANVLTF. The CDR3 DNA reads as TGTGCCAGCAGCTCTCAAGGGGCGCGGTTTTCTGGGGCCAACGTCCTGACTTTC.

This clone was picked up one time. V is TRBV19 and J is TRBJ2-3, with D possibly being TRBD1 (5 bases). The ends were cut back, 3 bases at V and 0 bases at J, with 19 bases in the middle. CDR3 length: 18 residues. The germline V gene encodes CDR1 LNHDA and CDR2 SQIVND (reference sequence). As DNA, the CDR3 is TGTGCCAGTAGTATCCCTGGACACGTCCCGACCAGCACAGATACGCAGTATTTT. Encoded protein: CASSIPGHVPTSTDTQYF.

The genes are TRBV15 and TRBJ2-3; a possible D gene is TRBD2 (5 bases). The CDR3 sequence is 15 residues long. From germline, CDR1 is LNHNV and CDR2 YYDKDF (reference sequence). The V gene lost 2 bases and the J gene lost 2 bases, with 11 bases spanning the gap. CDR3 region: CATSRRTPATDTQYF. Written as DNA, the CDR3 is TGTGCCACCAGCAGACGGACTCCAGCCACAGATACGCAGTATTTT.

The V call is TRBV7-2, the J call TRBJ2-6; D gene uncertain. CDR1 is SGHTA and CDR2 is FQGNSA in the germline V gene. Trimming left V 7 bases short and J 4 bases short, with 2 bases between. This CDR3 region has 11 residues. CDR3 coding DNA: TGTGCCAGCATAGGGGCCAACGTCCTGACTTTC. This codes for CASIGANVLTF.

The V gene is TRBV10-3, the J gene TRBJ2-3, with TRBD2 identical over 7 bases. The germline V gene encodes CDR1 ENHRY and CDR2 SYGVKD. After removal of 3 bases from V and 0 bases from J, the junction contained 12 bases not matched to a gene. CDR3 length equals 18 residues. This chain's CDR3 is CAISDALARGVSTDTQYF. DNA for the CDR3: TGTGCCATCAGTGATGCACTAGCGCGCGGGGTTAGCACAGATACGCAGTATTTT.

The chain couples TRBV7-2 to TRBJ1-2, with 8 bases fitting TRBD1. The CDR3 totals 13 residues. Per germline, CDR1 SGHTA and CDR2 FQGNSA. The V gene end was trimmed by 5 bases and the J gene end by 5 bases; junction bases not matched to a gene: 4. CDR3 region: CASSTGQAYGYTF. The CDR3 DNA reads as TGTGCCAGCAGCACGGGACAGGCATATGGCTACACCTTC. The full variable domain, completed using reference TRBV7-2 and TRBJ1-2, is GAGVSQSPSNKVTEKGKDVELRCDPISGHTALYWYRQSLGQGLEFLIYFQGNSAPDKSGLPSDRFSAERTGGSVSTLTIQRTQQEDSAVYLCASSTGQAYGYTFGSGTRLTVV.

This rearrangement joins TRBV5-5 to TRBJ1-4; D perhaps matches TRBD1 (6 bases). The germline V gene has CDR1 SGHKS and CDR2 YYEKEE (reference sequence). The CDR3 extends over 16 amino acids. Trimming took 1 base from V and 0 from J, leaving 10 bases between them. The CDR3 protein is CASSLRTDTTNEKLFF. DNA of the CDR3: TGTGCCAGCAGCTTGCGGACAGACACAACTAATGAAAAACTGTTTTTT.

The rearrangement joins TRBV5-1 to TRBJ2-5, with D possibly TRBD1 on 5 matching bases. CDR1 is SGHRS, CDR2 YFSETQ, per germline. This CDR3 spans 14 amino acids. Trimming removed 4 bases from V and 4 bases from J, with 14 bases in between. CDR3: CASSLRTSLETQYF. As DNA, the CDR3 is TGCGCCAGCAGCCTTAGGACAAGTCTAGAGACCCAGTACTTC.

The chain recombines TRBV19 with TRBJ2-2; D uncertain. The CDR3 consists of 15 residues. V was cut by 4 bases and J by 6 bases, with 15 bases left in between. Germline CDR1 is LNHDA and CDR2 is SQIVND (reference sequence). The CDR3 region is CASSTSDVRAGELFF. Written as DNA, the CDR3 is TGTGCCAGTAGTACAAGCGACGTACGGGCCGGGGAGCTGTTTTTT.